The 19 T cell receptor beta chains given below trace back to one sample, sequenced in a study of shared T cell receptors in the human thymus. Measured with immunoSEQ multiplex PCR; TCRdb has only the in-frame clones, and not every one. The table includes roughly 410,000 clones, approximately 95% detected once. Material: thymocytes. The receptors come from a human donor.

DNA of the CDR3: TGCGCCAGCAGCCAAGATGTGCTATACGAGCAGTACTTC. Protein: CASSQDVLYEQYF. V and J are TRBV4-1 and TRBJ2-7; unclear D gene. The CDR3 extends over 13 amino acids. Germline V lookup: CDR1 MGHRA, CDR2 YSYEKL. V was cut by 0 bases and J by 4 bases, with 7 bases left in between.

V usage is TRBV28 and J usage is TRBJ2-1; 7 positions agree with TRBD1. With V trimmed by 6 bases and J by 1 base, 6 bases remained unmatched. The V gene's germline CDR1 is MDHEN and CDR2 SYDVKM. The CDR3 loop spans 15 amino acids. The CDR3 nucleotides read TGTGCCAGCAGCCCGACAGGGCAGTCCTACAATGAGCAGTTCTTC. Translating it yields CASSPTGQSYNEQFF.

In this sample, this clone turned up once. DNA of the CDR3: TGTGCCAGCAGTTTATACGGGACACACAACGAATGGACCGGGGAGCTGTTTTTT. Its translation is CASSLYGTHNEWTGELFF. This chain joins TRBV27 and TRBJ2-2; D is perhaps TRBD1 (6 bases). The germline V gene has CDR1 MNHEY and CDR2 SMNVEV (reference sequence). This CDR3 has 18 amino acids. V was trimmed by 1 base and J by 5 bases, leaving 20 bases between them.

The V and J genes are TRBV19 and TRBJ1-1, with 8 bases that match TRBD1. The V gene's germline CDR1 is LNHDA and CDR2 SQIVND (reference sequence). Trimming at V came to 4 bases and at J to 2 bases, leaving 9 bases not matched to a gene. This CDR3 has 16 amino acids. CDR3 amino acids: CASSKRQGPINTEAFF. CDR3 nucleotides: TGTGCCAGTAGTAAAAGACAGGGGCCCATCAACACTGAAGCTTTCTTT.

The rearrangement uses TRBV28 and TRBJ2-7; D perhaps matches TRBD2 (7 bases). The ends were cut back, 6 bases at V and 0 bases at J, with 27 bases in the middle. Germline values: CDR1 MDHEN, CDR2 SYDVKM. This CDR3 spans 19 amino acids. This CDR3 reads CASSHPGGERSESSYEQYF. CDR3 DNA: TGTGCCAGCAGCCACCCGGGGGGCGAGCGTTCCGAAAGCTCCTACGAGCAGTACTTC. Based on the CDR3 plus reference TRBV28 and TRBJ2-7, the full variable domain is DVKVTQSSRYLVKRTGEKVFLECVQDMDHENMFWYRQDPGLGLRLIYFSYDVKMKEKGDIPEGYSVSREKKERFSLILESASTNQTSMYLCASSHPGGERSESSYEQYFGPGTRLTVT.

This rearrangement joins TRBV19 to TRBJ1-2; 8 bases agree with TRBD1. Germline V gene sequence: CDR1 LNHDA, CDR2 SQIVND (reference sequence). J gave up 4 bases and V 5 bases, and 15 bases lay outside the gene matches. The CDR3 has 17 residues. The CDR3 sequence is CASSGPRQGSALYGYTF. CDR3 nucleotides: TGTGCCAGTAGTGGACCGCGACAGGGGTCCGCCCTCTATGGCTACACCTTC.

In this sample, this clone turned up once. CDR3 in DNA: TGCGCCAGCAGTCAACCGGGGCCACAGGGGTACACCGGGGAGCTGTTTTTT. Protein sequence: CASSQPGPQGYTGELFF. The rearrangement links TRBV23-1 to TRBJ2-2; the match to TRBD1 covers 7 bases. TRBV23-1 is noted as an ORF with a role that remains uncertain. This CDR3 has 17 amino acids. With V trimmed by 2 bases and J by 3 bases, 9 bases remained unmatched.

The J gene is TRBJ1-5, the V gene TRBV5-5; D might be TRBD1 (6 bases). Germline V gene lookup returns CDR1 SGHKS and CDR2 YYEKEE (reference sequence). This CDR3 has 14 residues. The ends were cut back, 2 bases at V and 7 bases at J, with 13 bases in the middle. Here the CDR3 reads CASSFGGAIQPQHF. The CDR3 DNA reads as TGTGCCAGCAGCTTTGGGGGGGCCATACAGCCCCAGCATTTT.

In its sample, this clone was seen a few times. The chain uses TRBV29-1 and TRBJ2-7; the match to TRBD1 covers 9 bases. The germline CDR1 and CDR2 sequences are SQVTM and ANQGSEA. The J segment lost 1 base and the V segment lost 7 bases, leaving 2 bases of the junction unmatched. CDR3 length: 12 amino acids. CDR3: CSAGTGSYEQYF. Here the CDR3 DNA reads TGCAGCGCCGGGACAGGGTCCTACGAGCAGTACTTC.

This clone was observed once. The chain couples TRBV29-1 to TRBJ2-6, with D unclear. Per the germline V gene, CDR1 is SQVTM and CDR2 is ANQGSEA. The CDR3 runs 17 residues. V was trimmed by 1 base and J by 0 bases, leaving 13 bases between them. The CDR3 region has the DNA TGCAGCGTTGAAGTGCCAACCGGCAGCTCTGGGGCCAACGTCCTGACTTTC. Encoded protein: CSVEVPTGSSGANVLTF.

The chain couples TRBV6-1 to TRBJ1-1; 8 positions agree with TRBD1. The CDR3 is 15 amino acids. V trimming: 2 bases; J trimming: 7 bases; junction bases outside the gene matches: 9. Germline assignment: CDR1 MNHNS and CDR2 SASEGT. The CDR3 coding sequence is TGTGCCAGCAGTGAAAAGGGACAGGACATTAATGAAGCTTTCTTT. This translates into CASSEKGQDINEAFF.

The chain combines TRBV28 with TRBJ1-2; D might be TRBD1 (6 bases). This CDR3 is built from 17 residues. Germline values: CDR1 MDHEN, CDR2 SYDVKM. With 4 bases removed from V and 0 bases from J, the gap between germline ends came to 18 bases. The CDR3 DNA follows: TGTGCCAGCAGTTACAGGGAAGGATTGGGAGCTAACTATGGCTACACCTTC. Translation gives CASSYREGLGANYGYTF.

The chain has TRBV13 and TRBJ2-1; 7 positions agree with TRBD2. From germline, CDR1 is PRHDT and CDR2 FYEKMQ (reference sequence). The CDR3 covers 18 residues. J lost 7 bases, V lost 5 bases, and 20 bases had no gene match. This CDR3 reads CASSREQLAGLTGNEQFF. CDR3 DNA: TGTGCCAGCAGCCGAGAGCAATTAGCGGGTCTGACGGGGAATGAGCAGTTCTTC.

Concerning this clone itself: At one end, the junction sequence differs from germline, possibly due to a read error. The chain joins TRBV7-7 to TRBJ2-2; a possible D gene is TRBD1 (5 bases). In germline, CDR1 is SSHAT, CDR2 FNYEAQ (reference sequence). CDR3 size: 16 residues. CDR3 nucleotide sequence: TGTGCTAGCAGCTTAACCCCAGGGCCTAACACCGGGGAGCTGTTTTTT. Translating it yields CASSLTPGPNTGELFF. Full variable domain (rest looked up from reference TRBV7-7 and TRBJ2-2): GAGVSQSPRYKVTKRGQDVTLRCDPISSHATLYWYQQALGQGPEFLTYFNYEAQPDKSGLPSDRFSAERPEGSISTLTIQRTEQRDSAMYRCASSLTPGPNTGELFFGEGSRLTVL.

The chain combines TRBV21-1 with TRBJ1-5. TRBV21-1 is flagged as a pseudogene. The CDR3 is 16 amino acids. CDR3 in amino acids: CASKGGPPYSNQPQHF. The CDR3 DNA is TGTGCCAGCAAGGGGGGCCCTCCCTATAGCAATCAGCCCCAGCATTTT.

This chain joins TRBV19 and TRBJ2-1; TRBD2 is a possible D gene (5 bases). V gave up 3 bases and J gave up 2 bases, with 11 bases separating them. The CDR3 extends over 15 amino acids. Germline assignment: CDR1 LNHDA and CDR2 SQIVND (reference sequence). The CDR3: CASSMAAGPYNEQFF. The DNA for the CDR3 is TGTGCCAGTAGTATGGCGGCGGGCCCCTACAATGAGCAGTTCTTC.

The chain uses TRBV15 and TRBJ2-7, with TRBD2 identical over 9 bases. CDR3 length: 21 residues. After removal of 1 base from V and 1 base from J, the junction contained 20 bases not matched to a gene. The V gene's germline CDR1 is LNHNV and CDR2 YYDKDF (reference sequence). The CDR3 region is CATSRAKEGGPSTSGSYEQYF. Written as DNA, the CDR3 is TGTGCCACCAGCAGAGCCAAAGAGGGTGGGCCTAGTACTAGCGGGTCCTACGAGCAGTACTTC.

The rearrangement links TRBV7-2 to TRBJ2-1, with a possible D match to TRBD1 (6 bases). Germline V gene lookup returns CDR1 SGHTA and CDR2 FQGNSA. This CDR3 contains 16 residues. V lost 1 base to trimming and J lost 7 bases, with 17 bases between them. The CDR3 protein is CASSLGRQGPGNEQFF. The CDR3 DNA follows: TGTGCCAGCAGCTTAGGTCGTCAGGGGCCGGGAAATGAGCAGTTCTTC.

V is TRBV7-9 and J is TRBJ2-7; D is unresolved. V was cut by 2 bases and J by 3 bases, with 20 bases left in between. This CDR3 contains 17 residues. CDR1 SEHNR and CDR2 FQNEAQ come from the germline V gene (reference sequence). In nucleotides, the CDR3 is TGTGCCAGCAGCTTAACGACAAACGAACCCCGAAACTACGAGCAGTACTTC. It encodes CASSLTTNEPRNYEQYF.